Below, 3 T cell receptor beta chains from the same sample are listed, as sequenced in a study of graft-versus-host responses after intestinal transplantation. The assay was immunoSEQ multiplex PCR, and TCRdb's table has in-frame clones only and misses some. The sample contains approximately 70,000 clones, around 82% of which appear only once. Their cognate antigens are unknown. The sequencing here drew on unstimulated CD4+ T cells sorted from spleen or lymph node cells, taken before transplant. The receptors here all came from a human donor who was the organ donor for an intestinal transplant.

The chain has TRBV18 and TRBJ2-3; D call uncertain. Germline loops: CDR1 KGHSH, CDR2 LQKENI. This CDR3 spans 11 amino acids. Trimming removed 6 bases at V and 3 bases at J, with 4 bases between. The CDR3 region is CASSQTDTQYF. For the CDR3, the DNA is TGTGCCAGCTCCCAAACAGATACGCAGTATTTT.

This chain links TRBV27 with TRBJ1-5; the D gene is possibly TRBD1 (6 bases). Trimming took 2 bases from V and 7 from J, leaving 12 bases between them. Germline V lookup: CDR1 MNHEY, CDR2 SMNVEV (reference sequence). The CDR3 is 14 amino acids. CDR3 in amino acids: CASSLRLDRQPQHF. The CDR3 DNA reads TGTGCCAGCAGTTTAAGGTTGGACAGACAGCCCCAGCATTTT.

V is TRBV6-1 and J is TRBJ1-1, with 10 bases aligning to TRBD1. The V gene end was trimmed by 5 bases and the J gene end by 4 bases; junction bases not matched to a gene: 4. CDR1 and CDR2 from the germline V gene are MNHNS and SASEGT. The CDR3 runs to 14 residues. This CDR3 reads CASSTTGGGTEAFF. The CDR3 DNA follows: TGTGCCAGCAGTACGACAGGGGGCGGCACTGAAGCTTTCTTT.